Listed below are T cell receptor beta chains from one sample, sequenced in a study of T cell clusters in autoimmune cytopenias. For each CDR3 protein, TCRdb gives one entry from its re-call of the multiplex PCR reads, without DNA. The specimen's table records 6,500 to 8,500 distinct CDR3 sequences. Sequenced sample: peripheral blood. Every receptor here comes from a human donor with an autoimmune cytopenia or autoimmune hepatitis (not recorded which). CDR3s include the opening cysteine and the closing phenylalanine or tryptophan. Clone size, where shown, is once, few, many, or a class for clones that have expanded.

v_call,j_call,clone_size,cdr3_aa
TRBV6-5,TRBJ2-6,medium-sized,CASRPRTGPSSGANVLTF
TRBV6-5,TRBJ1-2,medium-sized,CASSYSSQRGGGYTF
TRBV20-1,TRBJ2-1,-,CSASDRSYEQFF
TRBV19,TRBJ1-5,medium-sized,CASRPRDGRNQPQHF
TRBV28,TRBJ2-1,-,CASSSRQGSNEQFF
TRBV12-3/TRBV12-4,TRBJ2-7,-,CASSPGGLAGGSYEQYF
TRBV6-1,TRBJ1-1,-,CASTNRAEAFF
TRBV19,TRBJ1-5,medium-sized,CASLDRGGNQPQHF
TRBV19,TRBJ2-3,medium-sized,CASSSTGQGATDTQYF
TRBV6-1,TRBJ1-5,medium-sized,CASRVTDQPQHF
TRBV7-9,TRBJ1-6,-,CASSSTAAGRSPLHF